These 14 T cell receptor beta chains were all obtained from the same sample, sequenced in a study of shared clonotypes between healthy human individuals. Sequenced by immunoSEQ multiplex PCR; TCRdb stores in-frame clones only, minus some. Of about 2.3 million clones in the sample, 85% to 95% are singletons; the top ten hold 0.39%. The sample consisted of naive CD4+ T cells from PBMCs. As for subset: CD45RA+ positively selected. The receptors here all came from a young man in good health. Some clones in this sample may be carry-over from other donors' samples.

The chain employs TRBV28 and TRBJ1-1; D may be TRBD1 (5 bases). This CDR3 region has 13 residues. The V end was cut by 9 bases, the J end by 1 base, with 12 bases between. Germline V gives CDR1 MDHEN, CDR2 SYDVKM. CDR3 nucleotides: TGTGCCAGTTCCATAACAGGGAACACTGAAGCTTTCTTT. Amino acid sequence: CASSITGNTEAFF.

This clone appeared once. The V and J genes are TRBV12-5 and TRBJ1-2, with D possibly being TRBD1 (5 bases). Germline V gives CDR1 LGHNT, CDR2 FRNRAP. This CDR3 has 12 amino acids. Trimming left V 6 bases short and J 1 base short, with 6 bases between. The CDR3 DNA sequence: TGTGCTAGTGGGCAGGGTAACTATGGCTACACCTTC. Protein product: CASGQGNYGYTF.

This chain joins TRBV11-2 and TRBJ1-3; weak D call: TRBD1 (6 bases). Germline V gene sequence: CDR1 SGHAT, CDR2 FQNNGV. The CDR3 consists of 18 residues. The V end was cut by 6 bases, the J end by 0 bases, with 21 bases between. CDR3 loop: CASRPDPGQPISGNTIYF. The CDR3 DNA is TGTGCCAGCAGACCAGATCCGGGACAACCGATCTCTGGAAACACCATATATTTT. Full variable domain (remainder filled in from reference TRBV11-2 and TRBJ1-3): EAGVAQSPRYKIIEKRQSVAFWCNPISGHATLYWYQQILGQGPKLLIQFQNNGVVDDSQLPKDRFSAERLKGVDSTLKIQPAKLEDSAVYLCASRPDPGQPISGNTIYFGEGSWLTVV.

The chain joins TRBV27 to TRBJ2-4, with 13 bases matching TRBD2. CDR1 is MNHEY and CDR2 is SMNVEV in the germline V gene (reference sequence). J was trimmed by 4 bases and V by 5 bases; bases with no gene match: 2. The CDR3 contains 15 residues. The CDR3 sequence is CASSKTSGRKNIQYF. DNA for the CDR3: TGTGCCAGCAGTAAGACTAGCGGGAGGAAAAACATTCAGTACTTC.

The chain carries TRBV27 and TRBJ2-2, with no clear D. This CDR3 region has 17 residues. CDR1 MNHEY and CDR2 SMNVEV come from the germline V gene (reference sequence). Deletions cut 5 bases from V and 6 bases from J, with 22 bases between. CDR3 amino acids: CASSPRPASLTPGELFF. CDR3 in DNA: TGTGCCAGCAGTCCTCGTCCGGCTAGTCTAACACCCGGGGAGCTGTTTTTT.

This chain uses TRBV5-1 with TRBJ2-1, with unresolved D. The germline V gene encodes CDR1 SGHRS and CDR2 YFSETQ. The CDR3 consists of 16 residues. V was shortened by 0 bases and J by 1 base, with 11 bases between the two germline ends. The CDR3 loop reads CASSLEPDGSYNEQFF. CDR3 nucleotides: TGCGCCAGCAGCTTGGAACCCGACGGGTCCTACAATGAGCAGTTCTTC.

The rearrangement joins TRBV5-4 to TRBJ2-5; 8 bases align to TRBD2. CDR1 is SGHNT and CDR2 is YYREEE in the germline V gene (reference sequence). The CDR3 totals 16 residues. V was pared by 1 base and J by 1 base, with 6 bases of the junction left unmatched. Here the CDR3 reads CASSLPSGLTQETQYF. The CDR3 DNA follows: TGTGCCAGCAGCTTGCCTAGCGGGCTTACCCAAGAGACCCAGTACTTC. Based on the CDR3 plus reference TRBV5-4 and TRBJ2-5, the full variable domain is ETGVTQSPTHLIKTRGQQVTLRCSSQSGHNTVSWYQQALGQGPQFIFQYYREEENGRGNFPPRFSGLQFPNYSSELNVNALELDDSALYLCASSLPSGLTQETQYFGPGTRLLVL.

V usage is TRBV5-6 and J usage is TRBJ2-4; TRBD1 matches at 7 bases. Germline values: CDR1 SGHDT, CDR2 YYEEEE. V lost 4 bases, J lost 3 bases, and 13 bases stayed unmatched. This CDR3 comprises 17 residues. The CDR3, as DNA: TGTGCCAGCAGCGAACCCACAGGGGATCACGACAAAAACATTCAGTACTTC. Encoded protein: CASSEPTGDHDKNIQYF.

This clone has only a few counts. Other nucleotide sequences in the sample specify the same CDR3. The chain links TRBV19 to TRBJ1-2; D may be TRBD1 (5 bases). The germline V gene has CDR1 LNHDA and CDR2 SQIVND (reference sequence). The CDR3 is 12 amino acids. V lost 5 bases and J 4 bases, leaving 8 bases between the germline ends. CDR3 region: CASSGQGYGYTF. The CDR3 DNA is TGTGCCAGTAGTGGGCAGGGCTATGGCTACACCTTC.

The rearrangement uses TRBV19 and TRBJ1-2, with TRBD1 as a possible D gene (5 bases). The CDR3 is 13 amino acids. V was shortened by 5 bases and J by 7 bases, with 14 bases between the two germline ends. Germline V lookup: CDR1 LNHDA, CDR2 SQIVND (reference sequence). The CDR3 DNA reads TGTGCCAGTAGTCCCCGCAGGGCCGCTGGCTACACCTTC. Translation: CASSPRRAAGYTF.

The chain has TRBV4-2 and TRBJ2-7; 11 nucleotides match TRBD2. The V gene end was trimmed by 5 bases and the J gene end by 0 bases; junction bases not matched to a gene: 6. Germline V gene data show CDR1 as LGHNA and CDR2 as YNFKEQ. The CDR3 is 16 amino acids. The CDR3 nucleotides are TGTGCCAGCAGCACCCGGACTAGCGGGTCCTCCTACGAGCAGTACTTC. Translated, it gives CASSTRTSGSSYEQYF.

J is TRBJ2-3 and V is TRBV7-3; D is unclear. The V end lost 2 bases, the J end lost 2 bases, and 5 bases lay between the germline ends. There are 13 residues in the CDR3. Germline loops: CDR1 SGHTA, CDR2 FQGTGA. The CDR3 sequence is CASSLQHTDTQYF. For the CDR3, the DNA is TGTGCCAGCAGCTTACAGCACACAGATACGCAGTATTTT.

On this clone itself: Other DNA sequences in this sample translate to the same CDR3. This chain links TRBV5-1 with TRBJ2-5, with no clear D. Germline CDR1 reads SGHRS; CDR2 reads YFSETQ. This CDR3 is built from 14 residues. The V gene lost 0 bases and the J gene lost 0 bases, with 6 bases spanning the gap. For the CDR3, the DNA is TGCGCCAGCAGCTTGGGTGGGGACCAAGAGACCCAGTACTTC. As protein: CASSLGGDQETQYF.

In its sample, this clone was seen once. V is TRBV7-6 and J is TRBJ2-5, with unresolved D. The CDR3 contains 12 residues. V was clipped by 5 bases and J by 2 bases, with 6 bases between them. Germline V CDR1 and CDR2: SGHVS, FNYEAQ. The CDR3 DNA reads as TGTGCCAGCAGCGCCTCTCAAGAGACCCAGTACTTC. Encoded protein: CASSASQETQYF. Based on the CDR3 plus reference TRBV7-6 and TRBJ2-5, the full variable domain is GAGVSQSPRYKVTKRGQDVALRCDPISGHVSLYWYRQALGQGPEFLTYFNYEAQQDKSGLPNDRFSAERPEGSISTLTIQRTEQRDSAMYRCASSASQETQYFGPGTRLLVL.